This T cell receptor (beta chain) was profiled in a study of tumor-infiltrating lymphocytes in primary liver carcinoma. Germline CDR1 is SGHAT and CDR2 is FQNNGV. This CDR3 has 13 residues. With a constant-region primer, TCR beta cDNA was made from approximately 450 ng of total RNA. Nested multiplex PCR, run for three rounds with slightly modified ARM-PCR, yielded TCR beta libraries. Researchers ran the first two PCR rounds for ten to eleven cycles each with TRBV1-TRBV30 forward primers and a C-beta reverse primer. In TCRdb, the multiplex PCR reads were re-called with MiXCR into one record per CDR3 protein. The sample has 50,000 to 70,000 distinct CDR3 sequences; about two thirds are singletons. Regarding this clonotype: At one end, the junction sequence differs from germline, possibly due to a read error.

From unsorted bulk tissue weighing about 20-32 mg, DNA and RNA were co-extracted. Chronic HBV infection, which was untreated, was present in the patients. Five distinct regions per tumor were sampled. This clonotype was obtained from a man aged 40-50 years with primary liver carcinoma and hepatitis B virus infection. The sample consisted of liver tumor tissue from sampling region 2. The subset: tumor region T2, inferior pole. V and J are TRBV11-2 and TRBJ2-5; D is uncertain. The CDR3, as DNA: TGTGCGAGCAGTTTTGTTCTGGAAGAGACCCAGTACTTC. Its translation: CASSFVLEETQYF.